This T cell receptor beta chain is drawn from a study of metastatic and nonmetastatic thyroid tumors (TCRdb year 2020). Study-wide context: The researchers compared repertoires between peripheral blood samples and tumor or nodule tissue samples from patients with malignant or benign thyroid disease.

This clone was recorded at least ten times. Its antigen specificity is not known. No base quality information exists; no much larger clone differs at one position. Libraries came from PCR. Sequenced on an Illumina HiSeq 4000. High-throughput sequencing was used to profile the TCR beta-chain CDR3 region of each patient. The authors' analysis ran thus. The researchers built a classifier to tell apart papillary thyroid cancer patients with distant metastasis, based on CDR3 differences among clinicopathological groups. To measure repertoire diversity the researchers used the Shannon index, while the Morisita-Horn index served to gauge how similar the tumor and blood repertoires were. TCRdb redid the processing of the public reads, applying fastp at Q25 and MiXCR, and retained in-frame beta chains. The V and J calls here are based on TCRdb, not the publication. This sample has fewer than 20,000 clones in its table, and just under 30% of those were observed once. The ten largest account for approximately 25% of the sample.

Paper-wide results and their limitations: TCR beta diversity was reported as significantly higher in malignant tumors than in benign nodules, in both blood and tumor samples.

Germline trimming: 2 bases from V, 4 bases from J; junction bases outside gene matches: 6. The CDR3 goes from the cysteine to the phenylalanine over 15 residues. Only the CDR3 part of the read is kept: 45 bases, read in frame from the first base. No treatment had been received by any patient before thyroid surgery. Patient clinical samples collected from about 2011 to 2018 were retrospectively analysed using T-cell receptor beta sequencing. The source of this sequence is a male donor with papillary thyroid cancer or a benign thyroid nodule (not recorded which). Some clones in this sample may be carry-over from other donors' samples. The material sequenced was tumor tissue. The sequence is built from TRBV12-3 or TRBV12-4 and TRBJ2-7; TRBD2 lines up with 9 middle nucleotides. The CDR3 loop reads CASSLMAGGLYEQYF. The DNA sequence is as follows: TGTGCCAGCAGTTTAATGGCGGGGGGGCTATACGAGCAGTACTTC.